This TCR beta chain was observed in a study of vaccination effects on CD4 cells after COVID-19. Whole-study context: A median of 72 days separated the second dose and sampling.

With 2 bases removed from V and 3 bases from J, the gap between germline ends came to 16 bases. The CDR3 runs to 16 residues. CDR1 is MNHEY and CDR2 is SVGEGT in the germline V gene. Study conclusions and caveats: Researchers reported few convalescent patients and no early post-infection timepoints in the study. Clones arising from infection and from vaccination showed marked clonal contraction late after vaccination.

An approximately 10-day culture period preceded the isolation of CD4+ T cells. Vaccine administered to participants consisted of two doses of either BNT162b2 or mRNA-1273. Half-medium replacement with IL-2 medium occurred on days 3 and 7. Only in-frame clones appear in the TCRdb table, and some are missing; sequencing was by immunoSEQ multiplex PCR. The sample carries approximately 74,000 clones, 65% to 80% recorded once. This clone has only one observation. The target antigen is unknown. The clonotype was recovered from a human donor who received a COVID-19 vaccine. The material was CD4+ T cells from PBMCs cultured without peptide, obtained after COVID-19 vaccination. The V and J genes are TRBV6-2 or TRBV6-3 and TRBJ1-1; a weak D match, TRBD1 (5 bases). The CDR3 DNA follows: TGTGCCAGCAGTTACGGTGTGACGGGGCCGTACACTGAAGCTTTCTTT. It yields the protein CASSYGVTGPYTEAFF.